Following are 8 T cell receptor beta chains from one sample sequenced in a study of blood T cells in healthy people across ages. With a J-beta primer mix and a sample-barcoded 5' primer, a second PCR ran about 7 to 12 cycles. MiXCR, run by TCRdb on the 5' RACE reads, gives a single entry per CDR3 protein. The repertoire holds around 1,900,000 distinct CDR3 sequences, with 39% as singletons. What was sequenced was blood. The receptors originated from a human donor in good health.

The rearrangement uses TRBV2 and TRBJ2-7; 9 bases are shared with TRBD2. Trimming removed 7 bases from V and 1 base from J; junction bases left unmatched: 5. The germline V gene has CDR1 SNHLY and CDR2 FYNNEI. There are 14 residues in the CDR3. CDR3 coding DNA: TGTGCCAGCACCGGGACTAGCCCTTCCTACGAGCAGTACTTC. Translated, it gives CASTGTSPSYEQYF.

The V call is TRBV6-1, the J call TRBJ2-1, with a weak D call TRBD2 (5 bases). CDR3 length equals 16 residues. Germline V gives CDR1 MNHNS, CDR2 SASEGT. Trimming took 6 bases from V and 8 from J, leaving 23 bases between them. DNA for the CDR3: TGTGCCAGCAGAGATCCCAGGACTTCCTCGGGCGATGAGCAGTTCTTC. It specifies CASRDPRTSSGDEQFF.

A few counts support this clonotype. The chain is built from TRBV4-2 and TRBJ1-6; D gene ambiguous. This CDR3 comprises 14 residues. Per germline, CDR1 LGHNA and CDR2 YNFKEQ. Trimming removed 1 base at V and 7 bases at J, with 8 bases between. CDR3 DNA sequence: TGTGCCAGCAGCCAAGTTGGGAGAAATTCACCCCTCCACTTT. Its translation: CASSQVGRNSPLHF.

The J gene is TRBJ2-2, the V gene TRBV5-1, with D hard to call. Germline CDR1 and CDR2: SGHRS and YFSETQ. The CDR3 spans 15 residues. Trimming removed 0 bases from V and 0 bases from J, with 6 bases in between. CDR3 bases: TGCGCCAGCAGCTTGGGGTCACCGAACACCGGGGAGCTGTTTTTT. As protein: CASSLGSPNTGELFF.

The V gene is TRBV6-5, the J gene TRBJ1-1, with 7 nucleotides matching TRBD1. V gave up 8 bases and J gave up 5 bases; unmatched junction bases: 8. Germline lookup yields CDR1 MNHEY and CDR2 SVGAGI. The CDR3 is made up of 13 amino acids. The CDR3 region has the DNA TGTGCCAGCCATACCAGGGGGGCGACTGAAGCTTTCTTT. This gives the protein CASHTRGATEAFF.

This sequence joins TRBV4-3 and TRBJ1-2; no clear D. V shed 3 bases and J shed 8 bases, with 16 bases lying between them. CDR1 and CDR2 (germline): LGHNA, YSLEER. This CDR3 spans 14 amino acids. The CDR3 nucleotides read TGCGCCAGCAGCCAGAATCGCATGACTAGGGGCTACACCTTC. Translation: CASSQNRMTRGYTF.

The chain joins TRBV14 to TRBJ1-2; 11 nucleotides align to TRBD1. Per the germline V gene, CDR1 is SGHDN and CDR2 is FVKESK. The CDR3 loop spans 15 amino acids. With 5 bases clipped from V and 4 bases from J, the junction kept 6 bases outside the gene matches. The CDR3 reads CASSLDRGLGYGYTF. The CDR3 DNA follows: TGTGCCAGCAGCTTGGACAGGGGGCTAGGCTATGGCTACACCTTC.

This sequence joins TRBV12-3 or TRBV12-4 and TRBJ2-1, with 10 nucleotides matching TRBD2. Trimming cost V 6 bases and J 9 bases; bases outside gene matches: 14. This CDR3 has 16 residues. DNA of the CDR3: TGTGCCAGCAGCCTAGCCCCCTTAGCGGGGGGAAGTGAGCAGTTCTTC. Amino acid sequence: CASSLAPLAGGSEQFF.